This TCR beta chain was sequenced in a study of blood T cell repertoires in COVID-19. Background on the study: Material from acute and convalescent COVID-19 was sourced from the United States, Italy and Spain. The analysed material was cDNA or gDNA that came from T cells, B-cell-depleted T cells, or PBMCs.

The germline CDR1 and CDR2 sequences are SGHTA and FQGNSA. This CDR3 contains 17 residues. Unmatched junction bases numbered 14, after V lost 4 bases and J lost 7 bases. Original processing notes: Reference gene primer amplification gave nucleated cell count estimates. TCRdb's table, derived via immunoSEQ multiplex PCR, lists solely in-frame clones and lacks some. For V, J and clone size, that table is used; D and trimming come from the DNA. The table lists 65,000 to 90,000 clones, 82% of them singletons, with more than 9% in the top ten. The sequence was collected from a man aged 55 to 69 with acute or convalescent COVID-19. The specimen sequenced was peripheral blood. The gene calls are TRBV7-2 and TRBJ2-1, with 9 nucleotides matching TRBD2. CDR3 in DNA: TGTGCCAGCAGCTCTCGCCACCCCCCGGGACTAGCAAATGAGCAGTTCTTC. Translated, it gives CASSSRHPPGLANEQFF.